This is a list of T cell receptor beta chains from one sample in a study of a mutant IDH1 vaccine in newly diagnosed glioma. These receptors have no identified antigens. The assay was immunoSEQ multiplex PCR, and TCRdb's table has in-frame clones only and misses some. The sample holds tens of thousands of clones, less than 85% seen once. This specimen consisted of PBMCs, obtained from a glioma patient whose treatment included an IDH1 peptide vaccine. The receptors originated from a man between 18 and 29 years old with glioma. Some clones in this sample may be carry-over from other donors' samples. Both conserved end residues are trimmed from each CDR3. Fields, in order: V gene, D gene, CDR3 protein. The D gene is left open where the match is weak.

V gene: TRBV7-9; D gene: TRBD1; CDR3 protein: ASSLHRGYT
V gene: TRBV14; D gene: -; CDR3 protein: ASSPRAIGLTGELF
V gene: TRBV7-9; D gene: TRBD2; CDR3 protein: ASSGSAWREGAGELF
V gene: TRBV7-9; D gene: -; CDR3 protein: ASSTGSGNTIY
V gene: TRBV7-9; D gene: TRBD1; CDR3 protein: ASSPDRGTQPQH
V gene: TRBV2; D gene: -; CDR3 protein: ASRYSSYEQY
V gene: TRBV2; D gene: -; CDR3 protein: ASSDRQVRNEKLF
V gene: TRBV30; D gene: -; CDR3 protein: AWNALNYGYT
V gene: TRBV4-3; D gene: -; CDR3 protein: ASSQQDRPNTEAF
V gene: TRBV30; D gene: -; CDR3 protein: AWSGTRVLRGANVLT
V gene: TRBV9; D gene: -; CDR3 protein: ASSPRDTPSTDTQY
V gene: TRBV19; D gene: -; CDR3 protein: ASVGGWDINQPQH
V gene: TRBV6-1; D gene: -; CDR3 protein: ASSEIAGLWSLH
V gene: TRBV27; D gene: TRBD1; CDR3 protein: ASSTLSGTGNYGYT
V gene: TRBV6-1; D gene: -; CDR3 protein: ASMGTLGEKLF
V gene: TRBV29-1; D gene: TRBD2; CDR3 protein: GVGGRSSYEQY
V gene: TRBV7-9; D gene: -; CDR3 protein: ASSLGGGPGNTIY
V gene: TRBV27; D gene: -; CDR3 protein: ASSSQKTGRPETQY
V gene: TRBV7-9; D gene: -; CDR3 protein: ASSPPASYEQY
V gene: TRBV4-1; D gene: -; CDR3 protein: ASSQDQGATNYGYT
V gene: TRBV19; D gene: -; CDR3 protein: ASSIGRNYGYT
V gene: TRBV6-5; D gene: -; CDR3 protein: ASSYVGAGAEAF
V gene: TRBV12-5; D gene: -; CDR3 protein: ASGLDTNYGYT
V gene: TRBV15; D gene: TRBD1; CDR3 protein: ATSRVSLGQGDTEAF
V gene: TRBV6-6; D gene: -; CDR3 protein: ASSPGLETQY
V gene: TRBV7-9; D gene: -; CDR3 protein: ASSPADQPYEQY
V gene: TRBV5-1; D gene: -; CDR3 protein: ASSLEGVDTQY
V gene: TRBV7-9; D gene: -; CDR3 protein: ASSLSGAPFNEQF
V gene: TRBV7-2; D gene: -; CDR3 protein: ASSIQGTGELF
V gene: TRBV6-5; D gene: TRBD1; CDR3 protein: ASTTDRRLNSPLH
V gene: TRBV10-3; D gene: -; CDR3 protein: AINSGLRETQY
V gene: TRBV6-5; D gene: -; CDR3 protein: ASSYRVNTEAF
V gene: TRBV28; D gene: -; CDR3 protein: ASRFPGVPNSPLH
V gene: TRBV29-1; D gene: TRBD1; CDR3 protein: SVEIRDRGEVDEQF
V gene: TRBV27; D gene: TRBD1; CDR3 protein: ASSLSHTPGQGGEQY
V gene: TRBV7-6; D gene: -; CDR3 protein: ASSLGTSGTGELF
V gene: TRBV29-1; D gene: TRBD1; CDR3 protein: SVEDQGRGRNEQF
V gene: TRBV30; D gene: -; CDR3 protein: AWAGHPNTEAF
V gene: TRBV5-6; D gene: -; CDR3 protein: ASSFSSYEQY
V gene: TRBV15; D gene: TRBD1; CDR3 protein: ATSRSGTGRGEKLF
V gene: TRBV6-5; D gene: -; CDR3 protein: ASSHGTNSGNTIY
V gene: TRBV30; D gene: -; CDR3 protein: AWSVGTTSTDTQY